The T cell receptor beta chain under discussion was sequenced for a study of blood T cell repertoires in COVID-19. The wider study: Sources were T cells, B-cell-depleted T cells, or PBMCs; the material itself was cDNA or gDNA.

CDR1 SNHLY and CDR2 FYNNEI come from the germline V gene. This CDR3 contains 14 residues. The V and J ends lost 8 bases and 0 bases, in that order; junction bases with no gene match: 4. Profiled with immunoSEQ multiplex PCR; TCRdb holds only in-frame clones, not every one. The sample consists of fewer than 300,000 clones, 82% of them appearing once. The chain joins TRBV2 to TRBJ1-3; 7 bases match TRBD1. The clonotype was recovered from a woman aged 18-29 years with acute or convalescent COVID-19. Sample: peripheral blood. The CDR3 loop reads CASGDSLSGNTIYF. In DNA, the CDR3 is TGTGCCAGCGGGGACAGCCTCTCTGGAAACACCATATATTTT.